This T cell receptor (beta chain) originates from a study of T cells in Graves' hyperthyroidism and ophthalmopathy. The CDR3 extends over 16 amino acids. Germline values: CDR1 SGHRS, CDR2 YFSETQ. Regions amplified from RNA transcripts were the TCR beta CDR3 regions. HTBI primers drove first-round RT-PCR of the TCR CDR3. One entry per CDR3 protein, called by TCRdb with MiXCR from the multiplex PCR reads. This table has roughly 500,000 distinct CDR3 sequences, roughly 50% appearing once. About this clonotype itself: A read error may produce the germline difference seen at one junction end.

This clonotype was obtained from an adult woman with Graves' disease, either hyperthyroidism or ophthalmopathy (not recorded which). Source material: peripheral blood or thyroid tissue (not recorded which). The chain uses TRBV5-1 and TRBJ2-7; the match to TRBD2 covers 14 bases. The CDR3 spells CASSLGTSGRTSTYNF. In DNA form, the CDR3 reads TGCGCCAGCAGCTTGGGGACTAGCGGGAGGACTAGTACATATAACTTC.